This T cell receptor beta chain was documented in a study of blood T cell repertoires in COVID-19 (TCRdb year 2020). As for the study more broadly: The collaborator samples originated in the United States, Italy and Spain and spanned the acute and convalescent phases of COVID-19. The prospective study material was composed of cDNA or gDNA derived from T cells, B-cell-depleted T cells, or PBMCs. Deeply sampled blood TCRbeta repertoires from subjects exposed to, actively infected with, or recovered from COVID-19 were included in the dataset. The repertoires were released in a freely available public database intended as a resource for research on the immune response to SARS-CoV-2. The samples were drawn from two sources: the first 160 participants of the ongoing ImmuneRACE study, and approximately 1,300 subjects contributed by 6 global collaborators. A de-identified subject ID, COVID-19 status, age in years and sex were almost always included in the sample metadata. HLA class I and class II types, where available, came from metadata supplied by the sample provider rather than from assay-based typing. The research as a whole found: Clinical and demographic metadata were provided uncurated, with the amount varying by source and participant.

The germline V gene specifies ENHRY as CDR1 and SYGVKD as CDR2. Clipping removes 9 bases from V and 4 bases from J, with 9 as the unmatched junction base count. The CDR3 has 13 amino acids, counting the end cysteine and phenylalanine. Only the CDR3 DNA stays, 39 bases, in frame from base 1. The immunoSEQ Assay, a bias-controlled multiplex PCR, was used to amplify TCRbeta CDR3 regions from genomic DNA. For the original study's pipeline: The number of nucleated cells in each sample was estimated from the amplification of reference gene primers within the assay. To quantify the absolute abundance of each unique TCRbeta CDR3 rearrangement, sequence reads were collapsed and filtered. Productive Simpson clonality was computed per sample as the square root of Simpson's diversity index over productive rearrangements. TCRdb limited this immuneACCESS table to in-frame rearrangements with V and J called. A share of clones is missing; checked studies link under half to unresolved V genes, and the rest is unexplained. The DNA gave D and trimming, while V, J and clone size come from that table. This sample is represented by fewer than 250,000 clones; roughly four fifths of them were singletons. The top ten clonotypes cover over 3.5% of the sample.

Whole blood was collected in K2EDTA tubes by collaborating institutions according to the institutions' own protocols. For TCRbeta analysis, collaborators shipped samples as frozen whole blood, isolated PBMCs, or DNA extracted from either of those sample types. Details on this clone: This receptor's antigen is unknown. No base quality values were provided; no much bigger clone lies one nucleotide off.

Sequencing was performed on peripheral blood. The sequence was collected from a woman in her 70s with acute or convalescent COVID-19. In this chain, TRBV10-3 is recombined with TRBJ2-7; 7 nucleotides in the junction match TRBD1. CDR3 reads: CAMSTETGYEQYF. The base sequence is TGTGCCATGAGCACTGAGACAGGGTACGAGCAGTACTTC.